The T cell receptor beta chain under discussion was sequenced for a study of blood T cell repertoires in COVID-19. CDR3 length: 14 residues. Germline V lookup: CDR1 SGHAT, CDR2 FQNNGV. With V trimmed by 5 bases and J by 7 bases, 5 bases remained unmatched. This clone was picked up a small number of times. Using immunoSEQ multiplex PCR, the repertoire was profiled, and TCRdb retains in-frame clones only, with some absent. The data show fewer than 500,000 clones, around 90% seen once. The chain recombines TRBV11-2 with TRBJ2-1, with 10 positions matching TRBD2. This clonotype originated in a young woman who had recovered from COVID-19. The sample taken for sequencing was PBMCs or T cells enriched from blood (not recorded which). The CDR3 loop reads CASSQSGGVNEQFF. CDR3 DNA sequence: TGTGCCAGCAGCCAAAGCGGGGGGGTGAATGAGCAGTTCTTC.